Listed here are 26 T cell receptor beta chains from one sample, sequenced in a study of blood T cell repertoires in COVID-19. Produced via immunoSEQ multiplex PCR; TCRdb's table is partial and in-frame only. The sample carries some 220,000 clones, just over 85% recorded once. Input material: PBMCs or T cells enriched from blood (not recorded which). The origin of the receptors is a woman aged 40 to 49 with acute COVID-19.

The rearrangement links TRBV4-1 to TRBJ2-5, with 8 bases lining up with TRBD2. The germline V gene has CDR1 MGHRA and CDR2 YSYEKL. This CDR3 comprises 15 residues. V lost 3 bases, J lost 2 bases, and 5 bases stayed unmatched. CDR3 sequence (DNA): TGCGCCAGCAGCCAGAGTAGCGGGATACAAGAGACCCAGTACTTC. Residues: CASSQSSGIQETQYF.

This chain joins TRBV3-1 (or the pseudogene TRBV3-2) and TRBJ2-7; a weak D match, TRBD2 (5 bases). The CDR3 sequence is 14 residues long. Per germline, CDR1 LGHDT and CDR2 YNNKEL (reference sequence). V was clipped by 1 base and J by 2 bases, with 9 bases between them. CDR3 amino acids: CASSQVGLPYEQYV. The CDR3 bases are TGTGCCAGCAGCCAAGTAGGACTCCCCTACGAGCAGTACGTC.

This clone was counted between two and nine times. The chain couples TRBV14 to TRBJ2-3, with D possibly matching TRBD2 (5 bases). The V end lost 3 bases, the J end lost 1 base, and 14 bases lay between the germline ends. The CDR3 totals 16 residues. CDR1 SGHDN and CDR2 FVKESK come from the germline V gene. The CDR3 spells CASSHFVLRGTDTQYF. In DNA, the CDR3 is TGTGCCAGCAGCCACTTCGTGTTGAGGGGCACAGATACGCAGTATTTT.

The V and J genes are TRBV7-9 and TRBJ2-1; weak D call: TRBD1 (5 bases). The CDR3 is made up of 14 amino acids. V was cut by 2 bases and J by 6 bases, with 11 bases left in between. Germline V CDR1 and CDR2: SEHNR, FQNEAQ (reference sequence). The CDR3 loop is CASSLIQGGNEQFF. The CDR3 region has the DNA TGTGCCAGCAGCTTAATTCAGGGTGGCAATGAGCAGTTCTTC.

The CDR3 bases are TGTGCCAGTAGTGCCGGGACAGGGAGAACTGAAGCTTTCTTT. Translated, it gives CASSAGTGRTEAFF. The chain couples TRBV19 to TRBJ1-1; TRBD1 matches at 9 bases. The CDR3 is 14 amino acids. V gave up 5 bases and J gave up 5 bases; unmatched junction bases: 6. Germline CDR1 LNHDA, CDR2 SQIVND (reference sequence).

This clone was picked up a small number of times. The chain uses TRBV6-6 and TRBJ2-7, with TRBD1 matching over 11 bases. The length of the CDR3 is 17 residues. V lost 5 bases, J lost 2 bases, and 11 bases stayed unmatched. Germline loops: CDR1 MNHNY, CDR2 SVGAGI (reference sequence). The CDR3 sequence: CASSPMPGTGGTYEQYV. The CDR3 nucleotides are TGTGCCAGCAGTCCCATGCCCGGGACAGGGGGGACCTACGAGCAGTACGTC.

The V gene is TRBV3-1 (or the pseudogene TRBV3-2), the J gene TRBJ1-3; D is undetermined. CDR1 LGHDT and CDR2 YNNKEL come from the germline V gene (reference sequence). Trimming removed 0 bases from V and 6 bases from J, with 3 bases in between. This CDR3 comprises 12 residues. Written as DNA, the CDR3 is TGTGCCAGCAGCCAAGAAGCAAACACCATATATTTT. As protein: CASSQEANTIYF.

The chain carries TRBV30 and TRBJ2-3; D is unclear. V was pared by 4 bases and J by 0 bases, with 8 bases between. Germline V gives CDR1 GTSNPN, CDR2 SVGIG (reference sequence). The CDR3 length is 13 residues. CDR3 nucleotide sequence: TGTGCCTGGAAATACGGGAGCACAGATACGCAGTATTTT. Its protein product is CAWKYGSTDTQYF.

This clone was found a few times. J is TRBJ2-6 and V is TRBV4-3; 8 bases are a match to TRBD2. Trimming cost V 1 base and J 0 bases; bases outside gene matches: 5. The germline V gene has CDR1 LGHNA and CDR2 YSLEER. The CDR3 length is 18 residues. The CDR3 loop is CASSQAAGGLSGANVLTF. CDR3 coding DNA: TGCGCCAGCAGCCAAGCGGCGGGGGGCCTCTCTGGGGCCAACGTCCTGACTTTC.

The J gene is TRBJ1-1, the V gene TRBV3-1 (or the pseudogene TRBV3-2), with 9 positions matching TRBD1. Germline CDR1 is LGHDT and CDR2 is YNNKEL (reference sequence). Unmatched junction bases numbered 3, after V lost 4 bases and J lost 0 bases. The CDR3 covers 15 residues. CDR3 protein: CASSLRQGVNTEAFF. In DNA, the CDR3 is TGTGCCAGCAGCCTAAGACAGGGGGTGAACACTGAAGCTTTCTTT.

The rearrangement joins TRBV7-2 to TRBJ1-2; 9 bases align to TRBD1. V dropped 3 bases and J dropped 0; count of bases not matched to a gene: 5. Germline V gene data show CDR1 as SGHTA and CDR2 as FQGNSA. The CDR3 is made up of 16 amino acids. The CDR3: CASSLGTGITNYGYTF. The CDR3 DNA follows: TGTGCCAGCAGCTTGGGGACAGGGATTACTAACTATGGCTACACCTTC.

V is TRBV4-1 and J is TRBJ1-4; D is uncertain. CDR3 length: 13 residues. V gave up 2 bases and J gave up 5 bases, with 6 bases separating them. CDR1 and CDR2 (germline): MGHRA, YSYEKL. The CDR3 sequence: CASSQTMNEKLFF. CDR3 coding DNA: TGCGCCAGCAGCCAAACTATGAATGAAAAACTGTTTTTT.

The chain uses TRBV6-6 and TRBJ1-1, with D unresolved. CDR3 length: 11 residues. The germline V gene encodes CDR1 MNHNY and CDR2 SVGAGI (reference sequence). V gave up 5 bases and J gave up 6 bases, with 7 bases separating them. CDR3 nucleotide sequence: TGTGCCAGCAGTCCCATTTCTGAAGCTTTCTTT. Residues: CASSPISEAFF.

A few counts support this clone. CDR3 DNA: TGTGCCAGTAGAAACAAACAGGGTTTCGGCAATCAGCCCCAGCATTTT. Translating gives CASRNKQGFGNQPQHF. The chain combines TRBV19 with TRBJ1-5; maybe TRBD1 (6 bases). The CDR3 contains 16 residues. Looked up from germline, CDR1 is LNHDA and CDR2 is SQIVND (reference sequence). V was clipped by 6 bases and J by 2 bases, with 17 bases between them.

The chain employs TRBV3-1 (or the pseudogene TRBV3-2) and TRBJ1-2, with 11 bases matching TRBD1. Germline CDR1 is LGHDT and CDR2 is YNNKEL (reference sequence). V dropped 1 base and J dropped 8; count of bases not matched to a gene: 6. The CDR3 spans 15 residues. The CDR3 nucleotides are TGTGCCAGCAGCCAAGCGGACAGGGGGCATTTGGGCTACACCTTC. Amino acid sequence: CASSQADRGHLGYTF.

The chain uses TRBV19 and TRBJ2-7; D is perhaps TRBD2 (6 bases). Trimming took off 6 bases at V and 1 base at J, with 10 bases between the two ends. The germline CDR1 and CDR2 sequences are LNHDA and SQIVND (reference sequence). The CDR3 contains 13 residues. The CDR3 protein is CASSSGLSYEQYF. The DNA of the CDR3 is TGTGCCAGTAGCTCGGGACTTTCCTACGAGCAGTACTTC.

This rearrangement joins TRBV18 to TRBJ1-1; D is unclear. Germline loops: CDR1 KGHSH, CDR2 LQKENI. Deletions cut 6 bases from V and 4 bases from J, with 18 bases between. This CDR3 has 15 residues. The CDR3 bases are TGTGCCAGCTCCCTAAACGAGGGAGTAGGCACTGAAGCTTTCTTT. Its protein product is CASSLNEGVGTEAFF.

This clone was observed a few times. This chain links TRBV27 with TRBJ1-2; 10 positions match TRBD1. Germline V CDR1 and CDR2: MNHEY, SMNVEV (reference sequence). V lost 5 bases and J lost 8; bases outside the gene matches: 11. This CDR3 has 15 residues. The CDR3 loop is CASSPLRDRGLGYTF. CDR3 DNA sequence: TGTGCCAGCAGTCCGCTACGGGACAGGGGACTAGGCTACACCTTC.

The chain recombines TRBV5-6 with TRBJ2-5, with TRBD2 identical over 14 bases. Germline lookup yields CDR1 SGHDT and CDR2 YYEEEE. V shed 4 bases, J shed 4 bases, and the junction held 12 bases outside the gene matches. CDR3 size: 18 residues. The CDR3: CASSTTSGRVFRGETQYF. CDR3 DNA: TGTGCCAGCAGCACGACTAGCGGGAGGGTCTTTCGCGGAGAGACCCAGTACTTC.

This chain uses TRBV4-1 with TRBJ1-5; D is ambiguous. Germline V gene sequence: CDR1 MGHRA, CDR2 YSYEKL. Between the trimmed V and J ends, which lost 0 bases and 0 bases, there was a span of 12 bases. CDR3 length equals 17 residues. In nucleotides, the CDR3 is TGCGCCAGCAGCCAAGATCCCCCAGGATATAGCAATCAGCCCCAGCATTTT. This encodes CASSQDPPGYSNQPQHF.

The chain links TRBV9 to TRBJ1-3; TRBD1 agrees at 7 bases. Germline assignment: CDR1 SGDLS and CDR2 YYNGEE. There are 15 residues in the CDR3. The ends lost 3 bases at V and 0 bases at J; junction bases unmatched: 3. The CDR3 here is CASSGGDSSGNTIYF. DNA for the CDR3: TGTGCCAGCAGCGGGGGGGACAGCTCTGGAAACACCATATATTTT.

The chain joins TRBV5-8 to TRBJ2-1; D unresolved. Germline assignment: CDR1 SGHTS and CDR2 YDEGEE. The CDR3 is made up of 12 amino acids. V dropped 4 bases and J dropped 4 bases, with 6 bases sitting between them. CDR3 in amino acids: CASSNSYNEQFF. The CDR3 coding sequence is TGTGCCAGCAGCAACAGTTACAATGAGCAGTTCTTC.

The V gene is TRBV9, the J gene TRBJ1-2; TRBD1 aligns across 8 bases. CDR1 is SGDLS and CDR2 is YYNGEE in the germline V gene. CDR3 length: 16 amino acids. The trim removed 0 bases at V and 1 base at J, leaving 5 bases unmatched. The DNA of the CDR3 is TGTGCCAGCAGCGTAGCTGGGGACAGGATTAACTATGGCTACACCTTC. Translating it yields CASSVAGDRINYGYTF.

The chain uses TRBV7-9 and TRBJ2-7; D gene unclear. The CDR3 spans 12 residues. Per germline, CDR1 SEHNR and CDR2 FQNEAQ (reference sequence). The V end was cut by 0 bases, the J end by 4 bases, with 4 bases between. The CDR3 loop is CASSLAPYEQYF. The DNA of the CDR3 is TGTGCCAGCAGCTTAGCTCCGTACGAGCAGTACTTC.

The chain uses TRBV11-3 and TRBJ1-1, with D maybe TRBD1 (5 bases). The CDR3 is 13 amino acids. V lost 5 bases and J 0 bases, leaving 7 bases between the germline ends. CDR1 and CDR2 from the germline V gene are SGHNT and YENEEA. The CDR3 coding sequence is TGTGCCAGCAGCGTACAGGTGAACACTGAAGCTTTCTTT. Its translation: CASSVQVNTEAFF.

J is TRBJ2-2 and V is TRBV2; D possibly corresponds to TRBD1 (5 bases). The CDR3 contains 16 residues. Germline V CDR1 and CDR2: SNHLY, FYNNEI. V lost 5 bases and J 1 base, leaving 14 bases between the germline ends. The CDR3 nucleotides read TGTGCCAGCAGTTTTACGGACAACCGGAACACCGGGGAGCTGTTTTTT. Its protein product is CASSFTDNRNTGELFF.